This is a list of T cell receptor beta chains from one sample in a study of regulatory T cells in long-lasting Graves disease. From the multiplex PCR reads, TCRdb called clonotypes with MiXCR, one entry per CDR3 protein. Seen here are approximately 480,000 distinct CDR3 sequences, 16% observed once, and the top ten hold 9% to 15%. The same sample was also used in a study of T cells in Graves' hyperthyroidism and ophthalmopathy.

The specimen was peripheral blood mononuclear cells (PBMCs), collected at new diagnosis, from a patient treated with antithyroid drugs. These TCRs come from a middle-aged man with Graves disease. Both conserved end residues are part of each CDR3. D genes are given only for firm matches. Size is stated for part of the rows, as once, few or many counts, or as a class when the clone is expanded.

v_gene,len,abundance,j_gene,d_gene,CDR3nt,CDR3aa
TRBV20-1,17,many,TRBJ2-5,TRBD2,TGCAGTGCTCGTGGGACTAGCGGGAGGGCCGACGAGGAGACCCAGTACTTC,CSARGTSGRADEETQYF
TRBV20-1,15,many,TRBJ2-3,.,TGCAGTGCTAGAGGTAGCCGATCTAGCACAGATACGCAGTATTTT,CSARGSRSSTDTQYF
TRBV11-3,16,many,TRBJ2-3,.,TGTGCCAGCAGCTTAGTATCTCCATCAGGGACAGATACGCAGTATTTT,CASSLVSPSGTDTQYF
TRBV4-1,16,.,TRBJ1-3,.,TGCGCCAGCAGCCTACAGAGAGGGGGCTCTGGAAACACCATATATTTT,CASSLQRGGSGNTIYF
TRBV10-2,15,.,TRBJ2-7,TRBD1,TGCGCCACCCTAACCGGGACAGGGACCTTCTACGAGCAGTACTTC,CATLTGTGTFYEQYF
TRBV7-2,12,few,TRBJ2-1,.,TGTGCCAGCAGCTTAGGTGACGGGGACCAGTTCTTC,CASSLGDGDQFF
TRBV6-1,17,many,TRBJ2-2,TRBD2,TGTGCCAGCAGCTCTATCATGACTAGCGGGAACTCCGGGGAGCTGTTTTTT,CASSSIMTSGNSGELFF
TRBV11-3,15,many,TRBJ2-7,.,TGTGCCAGCAGCTTATCGTCGACGCCTACCTACGAGCAGTACTTC,CASSLSSTPTYEQYF
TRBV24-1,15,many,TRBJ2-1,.,TGTGCCACCAGTGATCGTGGAGCCCTCCACAATGAGCAGTTCTTC,CATSDRGALHNEQFF
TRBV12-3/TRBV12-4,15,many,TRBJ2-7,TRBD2,TGTGCCAGCAGTCGGTCGGGACTAGCCCTTTACGAGCAGTACTTC,CASSRSGLALYEQYF
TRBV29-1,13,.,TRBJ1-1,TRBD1,TGCAGCGCCCGGACAGGGATGACGACTGAAGCTTTCTTT,CSARTGMTTEAFF
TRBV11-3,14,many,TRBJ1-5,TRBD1,TGTGCCACCCGACAGGGCTCGGGAGTCCAGCCCCAGCATTTT,CATRQGSGVQPQHF
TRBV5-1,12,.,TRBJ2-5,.,TGCGCCGGCAGCTTCGAAGGGGAGGCCCAGTACTTC,CAGSFEGEAQYF
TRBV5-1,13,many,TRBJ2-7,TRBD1,TGCGCCAGCAGCTCCGGACAGGGTCCGGGGCAGTACTTC,CASSSGQGPGQYF